Listed here are 27 T cell receptor beta chains from one sample, sequenced in a study of stem cell transplantation in POMP-related autoinflammatory disease. The table came from immunoSEQ multiplex PCR; TCRdb's copy has only in-frame clones and leaves some out. Here the sample spans roughly 68,000 clones, roughly 91% being singletons. The sequences come from CD4+ T cells from PBMCs, collected after stem cell transplantation. The receptors were gathered from a human patient with POMP-related autoinflammation and immune dysregulation (PRAID). Part of the T cells may come from the graft donor.

J is TRBJ2-1 and V is TRBV7-9; 11 nucleotides line up with TRBD2. J lost 4 bases, V lost 7 bases, and 12 bases had no gene match. The CDR3 has 17 amino acids. Germline lookup yields CDR1 SEHNR and CDR2 FQNEAQ (reference sequence). Written as DNA, the CDR3 is TGTGCCAGCACCTTGGGTCTAGCGGGGGGACCGTACAATGAGCAGTTCTTC. This codes for CASTLGLAGGPYNEQFF.

The rearrangement uses TRBV2 and TRBJ1-2, with 9 positions matching TRBD1. The ends lost 5 bases at V and 3 bases at J; junction bases unmatched: 4. The CDR3 is 14 amino acids. Germline CDR1 reads SNHLY; CDR2 reads FYNNEI. The DNA for the CDR3 is TGTGCCAGCAGTCGACAGGGGGATTACTATGGCTACACCTTC. Protein: CASSRQGDYYGYTF.

The chain recombines TRBV3-1 (or the pseudogene TRBV3-2) with TRBJ2-7, with D hard to call. Trimming left V 2 bases short and J 3 bases short, with 8 bases between. CDR1 is LGHDT and CDR2 is YNNKEL in the germline V gene (reference sequence). The CDR3 totals 13 residues. The CDR3 coding sequence is TGTGCCAGCAGCCAACTGGGTGACTACGAGCAGTACTTC. Translating gives CASSQLGDYEQYF.

The chain has TRBV3-1 (or the pseudogene TRBV3-2) and TRBJ1-2; weak D call: TRBD1 (6 bases). CDR1 LGHDT and CDR2 YNNKEL come from the germline V gene (reference sequence). The CDR3 sequence is 15 residues long. Trimming stripped 0 bases from V and 8 bases from J, with 16 bases between. The CDR3 loop reads CASSQDEGQRGGYTF. For the CDR3, the DNA is TGTGCCAGCAGCCAAGATGAGGGACAAAGGGGCGGCTACACCTTC.

The chain recombines TRBV10-1 with TRBJ2-7; D call uncertain. Trimming removed 7 bases from V and 3 bases from J, with 13 bases in between. The CDR3 covers 13 residues. CDR1 is WNHNN, CDR2 SYGVQD, per germline (reference sequence). CDR3 in DNA: TGCGCCAGCACGGTAAAGGATCACTACGAGCAGTACGTC. Residues: CASTVKDHYEQYV.

This chain links TRBV5-1 with TRBJ2-2, with 7 bases matching TRBD1. V lost 0 bases and J lost 5; bases outside the gene matches: 7. From germline, CDR1 is SGHRS and CDR2 YFSETQ. There are 16 residues in the CDR3. CDR3 region: CASSLALGGWTGELFF. The CDR3 DNA sequence: TGCGCCAGCAGCTTGGCCCTAGGGGGCTGGACCGGGGAGCTGTTTTTT.

V is TRBV6-5 and J is TRBJ2-3; tentatively, D is TRBD1 or TRBD2 (6 bases each). The CDR3 extends over 15 amino acids. Germline loops: CDR1 MNHEY, CDR2 SVGAGI. V was shortened by 10 bases and J by 2 bases, with 19 bases between the two germline ends. The CDR3 DNA reads TGTGCCACCCAGCGGGCGGACAGACACACAGATACGCAGTATTTT. Protein sequence: CATQRADRHTDTQYF.

The rearrangement joins TRBV29-1 to TRBJ1-3; D may be TRBD1 (6 bases). Trimming removed 7 bases at V and 4 bases at J, with 11 bases between. The CDR3 sequence is 12 residues long. Germline lookup yields CDR1 SQVTM and CDR2 ANQGSEA. The CDR3 loop reads CSASGQGNTIYF. The DNA for the CDR3 is TGCAGCGCTAGCGGACAGGGAAACACCATATATTTT. The full variable domain, in which reference TRBV29-1 and TRBJ1-3 provide the parts outside the CDR3, is SAVISQKPSRDICQRGTSLTIQCQVDSQVTMMFWYRQQPGQSLTLIATANQGSEATYESGFVIDKFPISRPNLTFSTLTVSNMSPEDSSIYLCSASGQGNTIYFGEGSWLTVV.

There are a few counts of this clone. The chain recombines TRBV9 with TRBJ1-6; D is unclear. V lost 3 bases and J lost 8, with 9 bases in between. The CDR3 length is 13 residues. Germline V gives CDR1 SGDLS, CDR2 YYNGEE. The CDR3 reads CASSASPHSPLHF. The DNA for the CDR3 is TGTGCCAGCAGCGCGAGCCCCCATTCACCCCTCCACTTT.

The chain carries TRBV10-1 and TRBJ2-5; TRBD1 matches 7 bases. The CDR3 runs to 13 residues. Looked up from germline, CDR1 is WNHNN and CDR2 is SYGVQD (reference sequence). The ends lost 2 bases at V and 5 bases at J; junction bases unmatched: 2. CDR3 residues: CASSENRGETQYF. Here the CDR3 DNA reads TGCGCCAGCAGTGAGAACAGGGGTGAGACCCAGTACTTC.

The chain employs TRBV19 and TRBJ1-2; TRBD1 is a possible D gene (5 bases). The germline V gene encodes CDR1 LNHDA and CDR2 SQIVND (reference sequence). Trimming took off 6 bases at V and 4 bases at J, with 15 bases between the two ends. The CDR3 sequence is 14 residues long. The CDR3 here is CASSSSGGFYGYTF. Written as DNA, the CDR3 is TGTGCCAGTAGCTCTAGCGGGGGATTCTATGGCTACACCTTC. Variable domain in full (rest from reference TRBV19 and TRBJ1-2): DGGITQSPKYLFRKEGQNVTLSCEQNLNHDAMYWYRQDPGQGLRLIYYSQIVNDFQKGDIAEGYSVSREKKESFPLTVTSAQKNPTAFYLCASSSSGGFYGYTFGSGTRLTVV.

This chain connects TRBV7-7 to TRBJ2-5, with 8 bases matching TRBD1. The CDR3 length is 14 residues. V was clipped by 5 bases and J by 2 bases; unmatched bases: 4. The germline gives CDR1 SSHAT, CDR2 FNYEAQ (reference sequence). The CDR3 region has the DNA TGTGCCAGCAGCCCGACAGGGGCGCAAGAGACCCAGTACTTC. It is translated as CASSPTGAQETQYF. Supplemented by reference TRBV7-7 and TRBJ2-5, the full variable domain reads GAGVSQSPRYKVTKRGQDVTLRCDPISSHATLYWYQQALGQGPEFLTYFNYEAQPDKSGLPSDRFSAERPEGSISTLTIQRTEQRDSAMYRCASSPTGAQETQYFGPGTRLLVL.

This chain links TRBV2 with TRBJ1-1, with D unclear. Germline CDR1 SNHLY, CDR2 FYNNEI. This CDR3 is 13 amino acids long. V was cut by 7 bases and J by 1 base, with 10 bases left in between. In DNA form, the CDR3 reads TGTGCCAGCACTGCGACCCGGAACACTGAAGCTTTCTTT. This translates into CASTATRNTEAFF.

This clone was seen only once. The chain employs TRBV20-1 and TRBJ1-2; D gene unclear. The germline gives CDR1 DFQATT, CDR2 SNEGSKA (reference sequence). This CDR3 contains 10 residues. Trimming took 0 bases from V and 7 from J, leaving 3 bases between them. CDR3 sequence: CSARESGYTF. CDR3 nucleotide sequence: TGCAGTGCTAGAGAATCTGGCTACACCTTC.

The chain has TRBV19 and TRBJ2-1; 7 bases match TRBD2. Looked up from germline, CDR1 is LNHDA and CDR2 is SQIVND (reference sequence). V lost 2 bases, J lost 11 bases, and 9 bases stayed unmatched. The CDR3 loop spans 14 amino acids. The CDR3 DNA sequence: TGTGCCAGTAGTATAACTCTGGGACTATATAAGCAGTTCTTC. This codes for CASSITLGLYKQFF.

The CDR3 DNA is TGTGCCAGCAGCTCCGGGACTAGCGGAGCAGGACAGGAGACCCAGTACTTC. It is translated as CASSSGTSGAGQETQYF. The rearrangement links TRBV7-6 to TRBJ2-5, with 11 bases identical to TRBD2. CDR3 size: 17 residues. V was pared by 4 bases and J by 5 bases, with 12 bases of the junction left unmatched. Germline CDR1 is SGHVS and CDR2 is FNYEAQ.

The chain is built from TRBV2 and TRBJ1-1, with 7 bases lining up with TRBD1. J lost 3 bases, V lost 2 bases, and 6 bases had no gene match. This CDR3 region has 15 residues. Germline CDR1 SNHLY, CDR2 FYNNEI. DNA of the CDR3: TGTGCCAGCAGTGAATCCTCAGGGGGGGACACTGAAGCTTTCTTT. This encodes CASSESSGGDTEAFF. Full variable domain (missing parts from reference TRBV2 and TRBJ1-1): EPEVTQTPSHQVTQMGQEVILRCVPISNHLYFYWYRQILGQKVEFLVSFYNNEISEKSEIFDDQFSVERPDGSNFTLKIRSTKLEDSAMYFCASSESSGGDTEAFFGQGTRLTVV.

This chain links TRBV6-1 with TRBJ2-1, with TRBD1 identical over 9 bases. The trim removed 2 bases at V and 5 bases at J, leaving 7 bases unmatched. CDR3 size: 16 residues. Germline V gene lookup returns CDR1 MNHNS and CDR2 SASEGT. The CDR3 is CASSEFRGQGNNEQFF. The CDR3 DNA is TGTGCCAGCAGTGAATTTAGGGGACAGGGCAACAATGAGCAGTTCTTC.

This CDR3 is CASSLGGGGQETQYF. The CDR3 DNA reads as TGTGCCAGCAGCCTCGGTGGGGGCGGGCAAGAGACCCAGTACTTC. The rearrangement uses TRBV14 and TRBJ2-5; a weak D match, TRBD1 (6 bases). V lost 4 bases to trimming and J lost 2 bases, with 14 bases between them. This CDR3 comprises 15 residues. Germline assignment: CDR1 SGHDN and CDR2 FVKESK.

The chain uses TRBV5-1 and TRBJ1-2; possible D gene TRBD1, 5 bases. V lost 2 bases and J 2 bases, leaving 16 bases between the germline ends. The germline gives CDR1 SGHRS, CDR2 YFSETQ. This CDR3 contains 16 residues. CDR3 DNA sequence: TGCGCCAGCAGCTTCAGTCGAGGGGAAGGAAACTATGGCTACACCTTC. It translates to CASSFSRGEGNYGYTF.

The J gene is TRBJ2-7, the V gene TRBV7-8, with D possibly being TRBD1 (6 bases). The CDR3 runs 15 residues. The V gene's germline CDR1 is SGHVS and CDR2 FQNEAQ. Trimming cost V 1 base and J 3 bases, with 13 bases left between them. The CDR3: CASSLEDRFLYEQYF. The CDR3 DNA reads as TGTGCCAGCAGCTTAGAGGACAGATTCCTCTACGAGCAGTACTTC.

The chain uses TRBV3-1 (or the pseudogene TRBV3-2) and TRBJ1-1; tentatively, D is TRBD1 (5 bases). The ends were cut back, 4 bases at V and 1 base at J, with 10 bases in the middle. The CDR3 is 14 residues long. The germline gives CDR1 LGHDT, CDR2 YNNKEL (reference sequence). In DNA form, the CDR3 reads TGTGCCAGCAGCCCAGGGCCGGCGAACACTGAAGCTTTCTTT. The encoded protein is CASSPGPANTEAFF.

The chain has TRBV9 and TRBJ1-1; possible D gene TRBD1, 6 bases. The germline gives CDR1 SGDLS, CDR2 YYNGEE. The CDR3 extends over 13 amino acids. Trimming cost V 1 base and J 4 bases, with 8 bases left between them. The CDR3 region is CASSVRGSTEAFF. CDR3 DNA sequence: TGTGCCAGCAGCGTAAGGGGGTCCACTGAAGCTTTCTTT. Full variable domain (missing parts from reference TRBV9 and TRBJ1-1): DSGVTQTPKHLITATGQRVTLRCSPRSGDLSVYWYQQSLDQGLQFLIQYYNGEERAKGNILERFSAQQFPDLHSELNLSSLELGDSALYFCASSVRGSTEAFFGQGTRLTVV.

The V call is TRBV4-1, the J call TRBJ2-1, with 7 positions matching TRBD2. The CDR3 has 16 amino acids. Germline-derived CDR1 and CDR2 are MGHRA and YSYEKL. The junction had 8 bases not matched to a gene; V was cut back by 2 bases and J by 4 bases. Here the CDR3 DNA reads TGCGCCAGCAGCCAATGGGGGGGTCAGCTTTACAATGAGCAGTTCTTC. Its translation is CASSQWGGQLYNEQFF.

The chain joins TRBV6-1 to TRBJ1-1, with D perhaps TRBD1 (5 bases). Trimming removed 3 bases at V and 3 bases at J, with 11 bases between. The CDR3 sequence is 14 residues long. Germline lookup yields CDR1 MNHNS and CDR2 SASEGT. This CDR3 is CASSDRVADTEAFF. DNA for the CDR3: TGTGCCAGCAGTGACAGGGTTGCCGACACTGAAGCTTTCTTT.

The gene calls are TRBV19 and TRBJ2-1; 7 nucleotides line up with TRBD2. The CDR3 consists of 13 residues. J was trimmed by 14 bases and V by 1 base; bases with no gene match: 8. Germline CDR1 LNHDA, CDR2 SQIVND (reference sequence). The CDR3 protein is CASSIALKREEFF. The CDR3 nucleotides read TGTGCCAGTAGTATAGCCCTTAAACGGGAGGAGTTCTTC.

The chain recombines TRBV5-4 with TRBJ1-6; 8 bases are a match to TRBD1. Germline assignment: CDR1 SGHNT and CDR2 YYREEE (reference sequence). This CDR3 contains 14 residues. V dropped 2 bases and J dropped 8; count of bases not matched to a gene: 3. In DNA form, the CDR3 reads TGTGCCAGCAGCTTCAGGGGGCCCTATTCACCCCTCCACTTT. Its protein product is CASSFRGPYSPLHF.